This entry concerns a single T cell receptor (beta chain). Its antigen is currently unknown. This sample was taken from a study of T cell responses to AZD1222 COVID-19 vaccine. Findings and limits, study-wide: Dominant at 160-218 and 743-854, vaccine-associated CD4 TCRs also spanned spike. Repertoires were collected only later (after the peak T cell response had occurred). Clonal diversity may have been underestimated in mostly white British donors.

Generated by immunoSEQ multiplex PCR, the TCRdb table keeps only in-frame clones and is missing some. The sample consists of 200,000 or so clones, about 90% of them appearing once. Trimming stripped 0 bases from V and 3 bases from J, with 8 bases between. Germline CDR1 GTSNPN, CDR2 SVGIG (reference sequence). The CDR3 sequence is 13 residues long. The sequence was collected from an adult in good health. The input for sequencing was peripheral blood, taken on day 0 of AZD1222 vaccination. The chain combines TRBV30 with TRBJ1-1; perhaps TRBD1 as D (5 bases). This CDR3 reads CAWSVSRDTEAFF. CDR3 in DNA: TGTGCCTGGAGTGTTAGCAGGGACACTGAAGCTTTCTTT.